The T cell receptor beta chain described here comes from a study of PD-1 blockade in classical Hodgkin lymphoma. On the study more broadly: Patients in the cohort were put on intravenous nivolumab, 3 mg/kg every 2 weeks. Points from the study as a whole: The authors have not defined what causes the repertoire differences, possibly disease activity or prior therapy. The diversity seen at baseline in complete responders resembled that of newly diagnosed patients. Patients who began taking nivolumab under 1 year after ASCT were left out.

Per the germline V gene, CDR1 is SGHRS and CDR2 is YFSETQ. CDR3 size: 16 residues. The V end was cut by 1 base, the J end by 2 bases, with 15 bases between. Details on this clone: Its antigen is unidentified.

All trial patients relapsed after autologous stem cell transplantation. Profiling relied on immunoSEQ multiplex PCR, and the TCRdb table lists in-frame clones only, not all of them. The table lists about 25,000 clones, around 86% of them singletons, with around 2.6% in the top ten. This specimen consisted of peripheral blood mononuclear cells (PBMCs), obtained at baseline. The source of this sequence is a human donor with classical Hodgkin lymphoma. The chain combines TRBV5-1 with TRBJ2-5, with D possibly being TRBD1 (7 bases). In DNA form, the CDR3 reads TGCGCCAGCAGCTTGCAGGGGGGAGTACCTCAAGAGACCCAGTACTTC. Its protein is CASSLQGGVPQETQYF.